Reported below is one TCR beta chain. Its antigen is undetermined. Primers included in the PCR were 60 Vbeta and 13 Jbeta primers. This table comes from immunoSEQ multiplex PCR, and its TCRdb copy is limited to in-frame clones, with some not included. The table has about 130,000 clones, over 60% seen once. The data are from a study of cytomegalovirus exposure and HLA in healthy donors. Findings and caveats of the study: Differences between HLA loci emerged in a later analysis of TCR association rates, with DRB1 most and HLA-C fewest.

The germline V gene has CDR1 MDHEN and CDR2 SYDVKM. The CDR3 runs to 14 residues. Trimming at V came to 9 bases and at J to 4 bases, leaving 10 bases not matched to a gene. The clonotype comes from a male donor in good health and CMV-seropositive. The V call is TRBV28, the J call TRBJ2-5; 8 bases match TRBD1. The specimen was PBMCs. In DNA, the CDR3 is TGTGCCAGTGTTCTACAGGGGGGAGGAGAGACCCAGTACTTC. Translated: CASVLQGGGETQYF.